The 25 T cell receptor beta chains reported below all come from one sample, sequenced in a study of cytomegalovirus exposure and HLA in healthy donors. Sequencing was performed with immunoSEQ multiplex PCR; in TCRdb, only in-frame clones are kept and a portion is missing. The sample lists 150,000 to 160,000 clones, around 83% occurring once. Material: PBMCs. These receptors were taken from a human donor in good health.

The genes are TRBV27 and TRBJ1-1, with D unresolved. There are 13 residues in the CDR3. Germline assignment: CDR1 MNHEY and CDR2 SMNVEV (reference sequence). Trimming left V 5 bases short and J 5 bases short, with 12 bases between. The CDR3 DNA follows: TGTGCCAGCAGTCTGGGCCCGGAAACTGAAGCTTTCTTT. Translated, it gives CASSLGPETEAFF.

The chain combines TRBV14 with TRBJ1-1; D is unresolved. V dropped 0 bases and J dropped 0 bases, with 11 bases sitting between them. Germline values: CDR1 SGHDN, CDR2 FVKESK. The CDR3 consists of 16 residues. CDR3 residues: CASSQDLIALNTEAFF. The DNA for the CDR3 is TGTGCCAGCAGCCAAGATTTGATAGCTTTGAACACTGAAGCTTTCTTT. The entire variable domain, with the rest obtained from reference TRBV14 and TRBJ1-1, is as follows: EAGVTQFPSHSVIEKGQTVTLRCDPISGHDNLYWYRRVMGKEIKFLLHFVKESKQDESGMPNNRFLAERTGGTYSTLKVQPAELEDSGVYFCASSQDLIALNTEAFFGQGTRLTVV.

The chain carries TRBV5-1 and TRBJ2-3; D gene uncertain. The CDR3 contains 14 residues. The V end lost 0 bases, the J end lost 2 bases, and 7 bases lay between the germline ends. In germline, CDR1 is SGHRS, CDR2 YFSETQ. CDR3 sequence reads: CASSLVLPTDTQYF. The CDR3 DNA follows: TGCGCCAGCAGCTTGGTCCTACCCACAGATACGCAGTATTTT.

V usage is TRBV4-1 and J usage is TRBJ2-5; D remains unclear. CDR3 length equals 16 residues. The V end lost 1 base, the J end lost 1 base, and 13 bases lay between the germline ends. Germline assignment: CDR1 MGHRA and CDR2 YSYEKL. The CDR3 here is CASSQGITVAQETQYF. As DNA, the CDR3 is TGCGCCAGCAGCCAAGGGATAACAGTGGCCCAAGAGACCCAGTACTTC.

The V and J genes are TRBV29-1 and TRBJ1-2; 7 bases match TRBD1. After removal of 4 bases from V and 10 bases from J, the junction contained 9 bases not matched to a gene. Looked up from germline, CDR1 is SQVTM and CDR2 is ANQGSEA. The CDR3 is 12 amino acids. CDR3 coding DNA: TGCAGCGTTGGACAGGGAGGACTCGACTACACCTTC. The encoded protein is CSVGQGGLDYTF.

The J gene is TRBJ1-2, the V gene TRBV6-1, with 8 bases identical to TRBD1. The V gene's germline CDR1 is MNHNS and CDR2 SASEGT. The CDR3 totals 15 residues. After removal of 9 bases from V and 3 bases from J, the junction contained 12 bases not matched to a gene. The chain's CDR3 is CASLDRGRLDYGYTF. CDR3 sequence (DNA): TGTGCCAGTCTTGACAGGGGAAGGTTGGACTATGGCTACACCTTC.

This clone was seen a single time. This CDR3 is also generated by other DNA sequences in the sample. The chain links TRBV18 to TRBJ1-3, with 10 bases lining up with TRBD1. The CDR3 length is 15 residues. The germline gives CDR1 KGHSH, CDR2 LQKENI. V lost 3 bases and J lost 2; bases outside the gene matches: 1. As DNA, the CDR3 is TGTGCCAGCTCACCGGGGACAGGGGCTGGAAACACCATATATTTT. This encodes CASSPGTGAGNTIYF.

The gene calls are TRBV6-1 and TRBJ1-4; TRBD1 is a possible D gene (6 bases). Germline CDR1 is MNHNS and CDR2 is SASEGT. V lost 3 bases to trimming and J lost 8 bases, with 13 bases between them. The CDR3 is made up of 14 amino acids. The CDR3 reads CASSDPQGSEKLFF. CDR3 bases: TGTGCCAGCAGTGATCCACAGGGCTCAGAAAAACTGTTTTTT.

This sequence joins TRBV2 and TRBJ1-1; D possibly corresponds to TRBD1 (5 bases). The V and J ends lost 9 bases and 1 base respectively, with 12 bases between them. The length of the CDR3 is 13 residues. The germline V gene encodes CDR1 SNHLY and CDR2 FYNNEI. The CDR3 here is CARGVGRNTEAFF. CDR3 nucleotide sequence: TGTGCCAGAGGGGTAGGGCGGAACACTGAAGCTTTCTTT.

This sequence joins TRBV10-3 and TRBJ1-5; 8 bases align to TRBD1. Trimming cost V 0 bases and J 7 bases; bases outside gene matches: 5. CDR1 ENHRY and CDR2 SYGVKD come from the germline V gene. This CDR3 contains 15 residues. In nucleotides, the CDR3 is TGTGCCATCAGTGAGTCTGACAGGGGTGGCCAGCCCCAGCATTTT. It yields the protein CAISESDRGGQPQHF.

The chain couples TRBV7-9 to TRBJ1-1; D remains unclear. There are 12 residues in the CDR3. Germline V lookup: CDR1 SEHNR, CDR2 FQNEAQ (reference sequence). V was shortened by 1 base and J by 4 bases, with 4 bases between the two germline ends. CDR3 sequence reads: CASSLVLTEAFF. As DNA, the CDR3 is TGTGCCAGCAGCTTAGTCCTCACTGAAGCTTTCTTT.

This chain links TRBV14 with TRBJ2-1, with TRBD2 identical over 7 bases. The V gene end was trimmed by 3 bases and the J gene end by 4 bases; junction bases not matched to a gene: 3. CDR3 length equals 14 residues. Looked up from germline, CDR1 is SGHDN and CDR2 is FVKESK. DNA for the CDR3: TGTGCCAGCAGCCAGGAAGCGGGATACAATGAGCAGTTCTTC. It encodes CASSQEAGYNEQFF.

The gene calls are TRBV6-1 and TRBJ2-1; D perhaps matches TRBD2 (6 bases). Trimming took off 2 bases at V and 13 bases at J, with 12 bases between the two ends. CDR1 and CDR2 (germline): MNHNS, SASEGT. The CDR3 length is 12 residues. In DNA, the CDR3 is TGTGCCAGCAGTGAAAACGGGAGAGCACAGTTCTTC. Translated, it gives CASSENGRAQFF.

V usage is TRBV6-6 and J usage is TRBJ2-6, with 7 bases lining up with TRBD2. From germline, CDR1 is MNHNY and CDR2 SVGAGI (reference sequence). The CDR3 has 16 amino acids. With 0 bases clipped from V and 1 base from J, the junction kept 0 bases outside the gene matches. CDR3 in DNA: TGTGCCAGCAGTTACTCGGGGGGGTCTGGGGCCAACGTCCTGACTTTC. This gives the protein CASSYSGGSGANVLTF.

The chain combines TRBV9 with TRBJ2-2; no clear D gene. CDR1 is SGDLS and CDR2 is YYNGEE in the germline V gene. CDR3 length: 16 amino acids. Trimming took off 0 bases at V and 0 bases at J, with 9 bases between the two ends. The CDR3 nucleotides are TGTGCCAGCAGCGTAGGACTTTTCTCGAACACCGGGGAGCTGTTTTTT. Translation gives CASSVGLFSNTGELFF.

This CDR3 reads CASSSTGSISYEQYF. CDR3 in DNA: TGTGCCAGCAGCTCCACAGGGAGCATCTCCTACGAGCAGTACTTC. This chain uses TRBV11-2 with TRBJ2-7; a possible D gene is TRBD1 (6 bases). The CDR3 runs 15 residues. Germline V gene lookup returns CDR1 SGHAT and CDR2 FQNNGV. Trimming took 4 bases from V and 0 from J, leaving 13 bases between them.

The chain combines TRBV7-2 with TRBJ2-1, with TRBD1 identical over 8 bases. With V trimmed by 3 bases and J by 0 bases, 10 bases remained unmatched. From germline, CDR1 is SGHTA and CDR2 FQGNSA. This CDR3 contains 18 residues. CDR3 amino acids: CASSLSRDRIRSYNEQFF. The CDR3 coding sequence is TGTGCCAGCAGCTTGAGCCGGGACAGGATCCGCTCCTACAATGAGCAGTTCTTC. Together with reference TRBV7-2 and TRBJ2-1, the CDR3 gives the full variable domain: GAGVSQSPSNKVTEKGKDVELRCDPISGHTALYWYRQSLGQGLEFLIYFQGNSAPDKSGLPSDRFSAERTGGSVSTLTIQRTQQEDSAVYLCASSLSRDRIRSYNEQFFGPGTRLTVL.

This clone has a single count. J is TRBJ1-5 and V is TRBV7-2; D is ambiguous. Germline assignment: CDR1 SGHTA and CDR2 FQGNSA. The CDR3 is 14 residues long. The V end was cut by 1 base, the J end by 5 bases, with 9 bases between. CDR3 residues: CASSLVGSHQPQHF. The CDR3 nucleotides read TGTGCCAGCAGCTTAGTGGGCAGTCATCAGCCCCAGCATTTT.

Only a few counts were recorded for this clone. The chain joins TRBV4-1 to TRBJ2-7; 7 bases agree with TRBD1. The CDR3 totals 16 residues. Trimming at V came to 3 bases and at J to 5 bases, leaving 13 bases not matched to a gene. CDR1 is MGHRA, CDR2 YSYEKL, per germline. CDR3 bases: TGCGCCAGCAGCCAGCACAACCGGGACAGAAGGGACGAGCAGTACTTC. It codes for CASSQHNRDRRDEQYF.

The rearrangement uses TRBV27 and TRBJ2-7; 9 bases match TRBD2. Trimming took 2 bases from V and 2 from J; bases not matched to a gene: 10. CDR3 length: 17 residues. Per the germline V gene, CDR1 is MNHEY and CDR2 is SMNVEV (reference sequence). The CDR3 DNA is TGTGCCAGCAGTTTAAGGGCCTTGACTAGCGGAGCCTACGAGCAGTACTTC. As protein: CASSLRALTSGAYEQYF.

The chain joins TRBV7-3 to TRBJ1-4, with a possible D match to TRBD1 (5 bases). The V gene's germline CDR1 is SGHTA and CDR2 FQGTGA. The CDR3 is 15 residues long. Deletions cut 1 base from V and 5 bases from J, with 11 bases between. DNA for the CDR3: TGTGCCAGCAGCTTAAGTGCAGGGATGAATGAAAAACTGTTTTTT. This gives the protein CASSLSAGMNEKLFF.

The chain has TRBV27 and TRBJ1-5; TRBD1 aligns across 7 bases. Trimming cost V 7 bases and J 10 bases; bases outside gene matches: 10. This CDR3 region has 13 residues. CDR1 and CDR2 (germline): MNHEY, SMNVEV (reference sequence). The CDR3 protein is CASNPGQQGPQHF. CDR3 DNA: TGTGCCAGCAATCCGGGACAGCAAGGACCCCAGCATTTT.

The J gene is TRBJ2-7, the V gene TRBV18; TRBD2 might be the D (5 bases). The CDR3 consists of 14 residues. The germline V gene encodes CDR1 KGHSH and CDR2 LQKENI. The V gene lost 5 bases and the J gene lost 3 bases, with 14 bases spanning the gap. CDR3 in DNA: TGTGCCAGCTCATTACCGGGAAATTTCTACGAGCAGTACTTC. Translation: CASSLPGNFYEQYF.

J is TRBJ2-4 and V is TRBV15; 10 bases line up with TRBD1. Germline V lookup: CDR1 LNHNV, CDR2 YYDKDF (reference sequence). Trimming at V came to 3 bases and at J to 6 bases, leaving 2 bases not matched to a gene. This CDR3 is 14 amino acids long. CDR3 residues: CATSRDRGGNIQYF. The CDR3 region has the DNA TGTGCCACCAGCAGGGACAGGGGGGGAAACATTCAGTACTTC.

This chain connects TRBV5-4 to TRBJ2-7, with D tentatively TRBD2 (6 bases). The CDR3 length is 17 residues. In germline, CDR1 is SGHNT, CDR2 YYREEE (reference sequence). V lost 1 base and J lost 0, with 17 bases in between. CDR3 in amino acids: CASSLNSAGRSSYEQYF. DNA for the CDR3: TGTGCCAGCAGCTTGAATTCGGCGGGACGTAGCTCCTACGAGCAGTACTTC.